This T cell receptor beta chain was found in a study of shared clonotypes between healthy human individuals. Turning to the study itself: Plates per donor: three CD4 naive, three CD4 memory, two CD8 naive, one CD8 memory. Notes on the study in general: Rarefaction demonstrated incomplete sorted-subset sequencing despite large depth. Of the naive CD4 clonotypes, around 5% were shared across several donors.

As regards this clone: As yet, its antigen is unknown.

Produced via immunoSEQ multiplex PCR; TCRdb's table is partial and in-frame only. The table records some 2,000,000 clones, 85% to 95% of them present only once. Nashville, Tennessee was home to all donors, who were Caucasian adults. Trimming at V came to 7 bases and at J to 2 bases, leaving 14 bases not matched to a gene. The length of the CDR3 is 17 residues. The germline V gene has CDR1 SGHTA and CDR2 FQGNSA. The gene calls are TRBV7-2 and TRBJ1-3; 7 nucleotides agree with TRBD1. The origin of this receptor is a man between 18 and 29 years old in good health. The sequenced sample consisted of naive CD4+ T cells sorted from blood. Subset defined: CD45RA+ positively selected. CDR3 protein: CASKSRSGGYPGNTIYF. DNA for the CDR3: TGTGCCAGCAAATCCCGGTCAGGGGGATATCCTGGAAACACCATATATTTT.